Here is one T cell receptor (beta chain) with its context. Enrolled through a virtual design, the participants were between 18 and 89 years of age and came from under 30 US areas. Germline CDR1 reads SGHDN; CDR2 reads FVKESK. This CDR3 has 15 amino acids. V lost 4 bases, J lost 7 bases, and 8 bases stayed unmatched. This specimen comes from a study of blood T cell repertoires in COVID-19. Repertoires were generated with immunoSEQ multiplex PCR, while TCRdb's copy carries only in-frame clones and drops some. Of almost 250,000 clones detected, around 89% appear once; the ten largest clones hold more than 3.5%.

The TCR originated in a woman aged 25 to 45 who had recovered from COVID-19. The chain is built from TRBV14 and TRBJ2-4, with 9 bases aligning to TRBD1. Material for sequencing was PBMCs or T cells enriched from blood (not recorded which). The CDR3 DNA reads TGTGCCAGCAGCCTACGACAGGGGGATGCGAACATTCAGTACTTC. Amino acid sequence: CASSLRQGDANIQYF.